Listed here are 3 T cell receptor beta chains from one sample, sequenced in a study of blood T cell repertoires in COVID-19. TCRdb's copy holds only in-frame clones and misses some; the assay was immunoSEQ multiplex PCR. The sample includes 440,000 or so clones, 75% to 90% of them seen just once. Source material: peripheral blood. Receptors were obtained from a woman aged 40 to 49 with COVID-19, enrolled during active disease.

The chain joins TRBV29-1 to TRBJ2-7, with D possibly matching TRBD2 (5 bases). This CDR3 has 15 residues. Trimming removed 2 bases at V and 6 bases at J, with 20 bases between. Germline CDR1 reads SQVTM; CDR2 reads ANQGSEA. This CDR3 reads CSVEPTSGPPFEQYF. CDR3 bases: TGCAGCGTTGAACCCACAAGCGGCCCTCCTTTCGAGCAGTACTTC.

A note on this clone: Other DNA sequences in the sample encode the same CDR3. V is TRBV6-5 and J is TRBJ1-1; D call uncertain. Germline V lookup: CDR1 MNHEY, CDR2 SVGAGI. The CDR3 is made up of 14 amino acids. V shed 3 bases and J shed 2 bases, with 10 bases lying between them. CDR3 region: CASSYSTANTEAFF. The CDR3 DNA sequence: TGTGCCAGCAGTTATAGTACAGCTAACACTGAAGCTTTCTTT.

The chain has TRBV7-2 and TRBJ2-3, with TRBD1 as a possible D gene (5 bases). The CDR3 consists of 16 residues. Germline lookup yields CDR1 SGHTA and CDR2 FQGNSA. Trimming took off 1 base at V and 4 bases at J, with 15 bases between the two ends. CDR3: CASSLGSGLYADTQYF. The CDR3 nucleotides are TGTGCCAGCAGCTTAGGTTCAGGGTTATACGCAGATACGCAGTATTTT.